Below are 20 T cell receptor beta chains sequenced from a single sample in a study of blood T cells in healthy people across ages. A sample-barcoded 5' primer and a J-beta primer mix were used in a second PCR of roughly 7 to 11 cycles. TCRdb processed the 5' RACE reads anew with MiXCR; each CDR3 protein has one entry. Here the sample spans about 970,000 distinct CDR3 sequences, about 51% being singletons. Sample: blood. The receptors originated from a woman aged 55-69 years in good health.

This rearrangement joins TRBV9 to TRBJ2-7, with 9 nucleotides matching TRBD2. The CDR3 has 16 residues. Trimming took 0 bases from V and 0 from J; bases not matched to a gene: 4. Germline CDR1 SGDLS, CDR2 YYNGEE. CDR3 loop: CASSVGGSGSSYEQYF. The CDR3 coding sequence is TGTGCCAGCAGCGTAGGAGGTAGCGGGAGCTCCTACGAGCAGTACTTC. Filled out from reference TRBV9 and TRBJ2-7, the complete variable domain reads DSGVTQTPKHLITATGQRVTLRCSPRSGDLSVYWYQQSLDQGLQFLIQYYNGEERAKGNILERFSAQQFPDLHSELNLSSLELGDSALYFCASSVGGSGSSYEQYFGPGTRLTVT.

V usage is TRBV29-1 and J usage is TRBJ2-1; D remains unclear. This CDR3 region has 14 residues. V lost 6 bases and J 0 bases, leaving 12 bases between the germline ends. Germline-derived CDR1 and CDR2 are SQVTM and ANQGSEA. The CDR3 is CSVPAQSSYNEQFF. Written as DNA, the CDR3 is TGCAGCGTCCCAGCCCAGAGCTCCTACAATGAGCAGTTCTTC.

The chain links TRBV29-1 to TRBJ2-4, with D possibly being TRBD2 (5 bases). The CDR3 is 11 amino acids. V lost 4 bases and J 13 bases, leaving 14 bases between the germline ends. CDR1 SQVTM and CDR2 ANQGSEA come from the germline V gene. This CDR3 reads CSVVEGSQQYF. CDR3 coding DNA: TGCAGCGTTGTCGAAGGGAGCCAGCAGTACTTC.

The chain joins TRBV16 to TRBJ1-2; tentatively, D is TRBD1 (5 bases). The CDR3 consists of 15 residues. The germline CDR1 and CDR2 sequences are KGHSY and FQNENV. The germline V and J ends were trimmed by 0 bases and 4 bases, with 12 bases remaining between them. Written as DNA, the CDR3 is TGTGCCAGCAGCCAATCGAACAGGAATTTCTATGGCTACACCTTC. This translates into CASSQSNRNFYGYTF.

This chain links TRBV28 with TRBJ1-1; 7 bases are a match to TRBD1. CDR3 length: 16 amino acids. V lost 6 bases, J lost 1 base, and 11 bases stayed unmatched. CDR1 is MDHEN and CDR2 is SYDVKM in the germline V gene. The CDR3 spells CASSGSLGGANTEAFF. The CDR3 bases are TGTGCCAGCAGCGGTAGCCTAGGGGGCGCGAACACTGAAGCTTTCTTT.

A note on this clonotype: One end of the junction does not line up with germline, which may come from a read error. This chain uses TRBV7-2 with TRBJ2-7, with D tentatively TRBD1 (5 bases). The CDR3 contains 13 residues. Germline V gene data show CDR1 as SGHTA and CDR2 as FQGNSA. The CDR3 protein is CASSLVLTDAKYF. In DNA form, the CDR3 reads TGTGCCAGTAGCTTAGTTCTGACAGACGCTAAGTACTTC.

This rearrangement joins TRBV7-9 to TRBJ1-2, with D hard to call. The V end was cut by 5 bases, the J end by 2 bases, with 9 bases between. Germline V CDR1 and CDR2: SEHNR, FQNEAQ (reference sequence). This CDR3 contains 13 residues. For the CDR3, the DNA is TGTGCCAGCAGCCTTGCTCAGAACTATGGCTACACCTTC. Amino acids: CASSLAQNYGYTF.

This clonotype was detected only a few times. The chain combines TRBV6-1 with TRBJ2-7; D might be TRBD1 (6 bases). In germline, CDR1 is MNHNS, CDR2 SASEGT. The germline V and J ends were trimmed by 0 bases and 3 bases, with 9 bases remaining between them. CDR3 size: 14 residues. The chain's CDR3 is CASSEAWGHYEQYF. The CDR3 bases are TGTGCCAGCAGTGAAGCTTGGGGGCACTACGAGCAGTACTTC.

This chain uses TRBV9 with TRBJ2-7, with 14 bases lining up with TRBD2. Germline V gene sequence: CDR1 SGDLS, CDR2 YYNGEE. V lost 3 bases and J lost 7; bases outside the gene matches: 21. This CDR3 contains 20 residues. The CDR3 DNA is TGTGCCAGCAGCGCCCTATTTGGGACTAGCGGGGGTAACTCCTACAATGAGCAGTACTTC. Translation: CASSALFGTSGGNSYNEQYF.

The CDR3 DNA sequence: TGTGCCAGCAGCTTATCCAGACAGGGAAGAGGCTATGGCTACACCTTC. Translated, it gives CASSLSRQGRGYGYTF. The chain combines TRBV11-1 with TRBJ1-2; 7 bases line up with TRBD1. This CDR3 comprises 16 residues. Losses at the gene ends were 2 bases for V and 4 bases for J; bases not matched to a gene: 10. Germline V gives CDR1 SGHAT, CDR2 FQDESV (reference sequence).

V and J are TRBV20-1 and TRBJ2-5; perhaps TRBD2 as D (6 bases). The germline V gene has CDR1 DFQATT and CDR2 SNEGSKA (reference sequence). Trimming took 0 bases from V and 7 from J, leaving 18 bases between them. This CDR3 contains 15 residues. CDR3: CSARDAGLRVRTQYF. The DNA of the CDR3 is TGCAGTGCTAGAGATGCGGGGTTACGGGTGCGGACCCAGTACTTC.

This CDR3 is CASSRDLAGGPLTTYEQYF. CDR3 nucleotide sequence: TGTGCCAGCAGCCGCGACCTAGCGGGAGGGCCGCTGACGACGTACGAGCAGTACTTC. The chain has TRBV4-2 and TRBJ2-7, with TRBD2 matching over 12 bases. Trimming at V came to 4 bases and at J to 4 bases, leaving 17 bases not matched to a gene. CDR1 and CDR2 (germline): LGHNA, YNFKEQ. This CDR3 is built from 19 residues.

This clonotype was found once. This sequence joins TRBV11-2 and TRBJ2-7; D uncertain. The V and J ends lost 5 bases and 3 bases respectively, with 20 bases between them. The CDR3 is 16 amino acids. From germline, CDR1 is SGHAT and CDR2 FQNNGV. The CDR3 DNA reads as TGTGCCAGCAGCCCCGGACGGTGGTGGGAAGGCTACGAGCAGTACTTC. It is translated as CASSPGRWWEGYEQYF.

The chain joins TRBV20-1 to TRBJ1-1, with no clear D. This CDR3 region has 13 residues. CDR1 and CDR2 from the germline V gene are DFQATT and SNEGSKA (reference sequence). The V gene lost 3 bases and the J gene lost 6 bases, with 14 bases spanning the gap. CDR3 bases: TGCAGTGCTAGGAAAAGCCTCAACGCTGAAGCTTTCTTT. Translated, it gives CSARKSLNAEAFF.

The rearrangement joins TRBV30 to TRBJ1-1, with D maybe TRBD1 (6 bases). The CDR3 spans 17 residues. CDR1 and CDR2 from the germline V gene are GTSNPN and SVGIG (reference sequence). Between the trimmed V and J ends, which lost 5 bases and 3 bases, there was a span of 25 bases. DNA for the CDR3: TGTGCCTGGGAAAGGGTACGGGGGCGGTTGTGGGACACTGAAGCTTTCTTT. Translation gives CAWERVRGRLWDTEAFF.

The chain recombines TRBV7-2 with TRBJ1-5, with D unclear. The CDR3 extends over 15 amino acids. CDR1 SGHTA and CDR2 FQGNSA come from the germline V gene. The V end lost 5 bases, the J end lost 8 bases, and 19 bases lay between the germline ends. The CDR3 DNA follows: TGTGCCAGCAGCCCCGGTCTAGCGACGGTTAAGCCCCAGCATTTT. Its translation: CASSPGLATVKPQHF.

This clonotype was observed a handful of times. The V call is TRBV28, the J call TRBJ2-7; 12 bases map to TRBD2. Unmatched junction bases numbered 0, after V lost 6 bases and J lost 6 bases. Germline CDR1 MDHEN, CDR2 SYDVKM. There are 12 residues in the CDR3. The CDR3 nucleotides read TGTGCCAGCAGGGGACTAGCGGGCGAGCAGTACTTC. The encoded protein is CASRGLAGEQYF.

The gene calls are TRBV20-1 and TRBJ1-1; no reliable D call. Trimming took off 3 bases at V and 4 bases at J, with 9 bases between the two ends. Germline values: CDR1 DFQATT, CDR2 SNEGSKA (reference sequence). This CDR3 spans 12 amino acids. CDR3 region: CSAREGRTEAFF. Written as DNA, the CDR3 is TGCAGTGCTAGGGAGGGTCGCACTGAAGCTTTCTTT.

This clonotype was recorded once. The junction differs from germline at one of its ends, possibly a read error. Here the CDR3 reads CAGSVRASGRNEQFF. As DNA, the CDR3 is TGTGCCGGCAGCGTACGGGCTAGCGGGAGGAATGAGCAGTTCTTC. The chain carries TRBV9 and TRBJ2-1, with 11 bases matching TRBD2. Germline CDR1 is SGDLS and CDR2 is YYNGEE. This CDR3 comprises 15 residues.

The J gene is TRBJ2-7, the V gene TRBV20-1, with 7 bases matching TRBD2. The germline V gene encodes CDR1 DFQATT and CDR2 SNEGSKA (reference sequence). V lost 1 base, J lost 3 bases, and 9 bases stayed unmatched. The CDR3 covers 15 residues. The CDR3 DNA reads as TGCAGTGCTAGAGGGATTGGCGGGAGCCACTACGAGCAGTACTTC. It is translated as CSARGIGGSHYEQYF.